This TCR beta chain emerged from a study of blood T cell repertoires in COVID-19. Authors' data handling: Reference gene primers were amplified, and this amplification served to estimate nucleated cell counts. This table comes from immunoSEQ multiplex PCR, and its TCRdb copy is limited to in-frame clones, with some not included. V, J and clone size are those of that table, while D and trimming were read from the DNA. The sample records some 220,000 clones, 83% being singletons. Seattle enrolled patients during active infection and tracked them longitudinally. Germline-derived CDR1 and CDR2 are MDHEN and SYDVKM. V was trimmed by 2 bases and J by 5 bases, leaving 12 bases between them. This CDR3 is built from 15 residues.

Sequenced input: peripheral blood. The TCR sequence derives from a woman between 25 and 40 years old with COVID-19, enrolled during active disease. This chain connects TRBV28 to TRBJ1-4; D not certain. CDR3 sequence: CASSLRPGLNEKLFF. The CDR3 DNA reads as TGTGCCAGCAGTTTACGCCCGGGTTTAAATGAAAAACTGTTTTTT.